Reported below is one T cell receptor (beta chain). Antigen: not known. The data derive from a study of vaccination effects on CD4 cells after COVID-19. Per the germline V gene, CDR1 is SGHTS and CDR2 is YDEGEE. The CDR3 is 18 amino acids. The germline V and J ends were trimmed by 0 bases and 0 bases, with 17 bases remaining between them. The culture ran for approximately 11 days before CD4+ T cells were isolated. Two-dose vaccination with either BNT162b2 or mRNA-1273 was given to the participants. TCRdb's copy holds only in-frame clones and misses some; the assay was immunoSEQ multiplex PCR. The repertoire includes roughly 41,000 clones, about two thirds of them detected once, and under 10% sits in the top ten.

This sequence originates from a human donor who received a COVID-19 vaccine. Sample: CD4+ T cells from PBMCs cultured without peptide, taken after COVID-19 vaccination. The chain is built from TRBV5-8 and TRBJ2-3, with D hard to call. The CDR3 is CASSLGRVGGPSTDTQYF. CDR3 nucleotides: TGTGCCAGCAGCTTGGGGCGCGTTGGCGGCCCTAGCACAGATACGCAGTATTTT. Full variable domain (rest looked up from reference TRBV5-8 and TRBJ2-3): EAGVTQSPTHLIKTRGQQATLRCSPISGHTSVYWYQQALGLGLQFLLWYDEGEERNRGNFPPRFSGRQFPNYSSELNVNALELEDSALYLCASSLGRVGGPSTDTQYFGPGTRLTVL.